This TCR beta chain appears in the sequencing data of a study of OX40 agonist ivuxolimab in advanced cancers. Study results and caveats: Clones of CD4+ and CD8+ blood T cells grew by week 6 at doses of 0.1 to 3.0 mg/kg. Some patients without response likewise showed low normalized clonal expansion.

Autoimmune disease history or systemic immunosuppression led to patient exclusion. About this clone: Its antigen remains unidentified.

Repertoires were generated with immunoSEQ multiplex PCR, while TCRdb's copy carries only in-frame clones and drops some. The profile covers about 49,000 clones, with about four fifths appearing a single time and about 7% taken by the ten largest. The germline CDR1 and CDR2 sequences are MDHEN and SYDVKM. V gave up 6 bases and J gave up 4 bases, with 19 bases separating them. This CDR3 has 15 amino acids. The sequence was obtained from an adult with an advanced solid tumor such as melanoma, head and neck, liver or kidney cancer. This material consisted of CD4+ or CD8+ T cells sorted from blood, taken in a trial of the OX40 agonist ivuxolimab. The rearrangement links TRBV28 to TRBJ2-7; D is possibly TRBD1 or TRBD2 (5 bases each). CDR3 sequence: CASSPAVGEWYEQYF. For the CDR3, the DNA is TGTGCCAGCAGCCCTGCCGTAGGGGAGTGGTACGAGCAGTACTTC.